This entry describes one TCR beta chain. Germline V gene lookup returns CDR1 MNHEY and CDR2 SVGAGI. The CDR3 has 16 residues. With 4 bases clipped from V and 4 bases from J, the junction kept 9 bases outside the gene matches. The record originates from a study of blood T cell repertoires in COVID-19. On the study more broadly: Researchers got acute and convalescent COVID-19 samples from the United States, Italy and Spain. PBMCs, B-cell-depleted T cells, or T cells provided the cDNA or gDNA that made up the material.

In the original workflow: Reference gene primer amplification yielded estimated nucleated cell counts. Profiled with immunoSEQ multiplex PCR; TCRdb holds only in-frame clones, not every one. V and J calls and clone size follow that table, whereas D and trimming were derived from the DNA. The data contain 200,000 to 300,000 clones, 75% to 90% of them seen just once; the ten biggest clones take up around 9.1%. What was sequenced was peripheral blood. The clonotype comes from a human donor in a cohort sampled during active COVID-19. The chain uses TRBV6-5 and TRBJ2-5, with 10 positions matching TRBD1. The DNA of the CDR3 is TGTGCCAGCAGTTTGTCCGGGACAGGGGTTTTAGAGACCCAGTACTTC. Protein sequence: CASSLSGTGVLETQYF.